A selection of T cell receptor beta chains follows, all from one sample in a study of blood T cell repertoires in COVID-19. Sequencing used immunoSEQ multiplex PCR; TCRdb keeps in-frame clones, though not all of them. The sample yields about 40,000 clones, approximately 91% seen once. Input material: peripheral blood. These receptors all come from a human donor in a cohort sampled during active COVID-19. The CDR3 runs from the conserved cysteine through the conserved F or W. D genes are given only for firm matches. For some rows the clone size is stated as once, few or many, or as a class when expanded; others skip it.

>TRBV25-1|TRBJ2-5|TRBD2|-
CASSEPSGASIQYF
TGTGCCAGCAGTGAACCCAGCGGGGCTTCTATCCAGTACTTC
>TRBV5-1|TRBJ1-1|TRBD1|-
CASSLSGGSTEAFF
TGCGCCAGCAGCTTGTCAGGGGGGAGCACTGAAGCTTTCTTT
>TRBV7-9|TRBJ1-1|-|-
CASRPGWDTEAFF
TGTGCCAGCAGACCAGGGTGGGACACTGAAGCTTTCTTT
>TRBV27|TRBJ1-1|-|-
CASSLSGRMNTEAFF
TGTGCCAGCAGTTTATCGGGCAGGATGAACACTGAAGCTTTCTTT
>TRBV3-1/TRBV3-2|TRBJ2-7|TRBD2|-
CASSQGAGAVREQYF
TGTGCCAGCAGCCAAGGAGCGGGGGCCGTAAGGGAGCAGTACTTC
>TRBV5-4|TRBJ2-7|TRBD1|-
CASSFPGQGDREQYF
TGTGCCAGCAGCTTTCCGGGACAGGGGGATAGGGAGCAGTACTTC
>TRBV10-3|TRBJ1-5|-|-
CAISESRGGLSNQPQHF
TGTGCCATCAGTGAGTCGAGGGGGGGACTTAGCAATCAGCCCCAGCATTTT
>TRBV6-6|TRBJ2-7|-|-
CASKWAEQYF
TGTGCCAGTAAATGGGCCGAGCAGTACTTC
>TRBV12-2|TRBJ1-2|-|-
CASRLVGGPGYTF
TGTGCAAGTCGCTTAGTAGGAGGGCCCGGCTACACCTTC
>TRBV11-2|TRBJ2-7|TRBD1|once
CASSLFLGQGPYEQYF
TGTGCCAGCAGCTTATTTCTTGGACAGGGACCCTACGAGCAGTACTTC
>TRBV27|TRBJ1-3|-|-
CASSRKGQGLSANTIYF
TGTGCCAGCAGCCGGAAGGGGCAGGGGCTATCGGCGAACACCATATATTTT
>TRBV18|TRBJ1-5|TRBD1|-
CASSPRGTANSNQPQHF
TGTGCCAGCTCTCCTCGAGGGACAGCAAATAGCAATCAGCCCCAGCATTTT
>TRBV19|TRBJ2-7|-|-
CASADVGGALYEQYF
TGTGCCAGTGCAGACGTGGGGGGAGCCCTCTACGAGCAGTACTTC
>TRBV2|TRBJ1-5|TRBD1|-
CASRIDRGGVGNQPQHF
TGTGCCAGCAGGATAGACAGGGGCGGTGTCGGCAATCAGCCCCAGCATTTT
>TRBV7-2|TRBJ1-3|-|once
CASSSGAGRNTIYF
TGTGCCAGCAGCTCAGGGGCAGGGAGAAACACCATATATTTT
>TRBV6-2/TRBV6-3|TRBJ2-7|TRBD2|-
CASSPSGTSGAWEQYF
TGTGCCAGCAGTCCCTCCGGGACTAGCGGGGCCTGGGAGCAGTACTTC
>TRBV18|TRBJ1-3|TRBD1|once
CASSPWDRVNTIYF
TGTGCCAGCTCACCCTGGGACAGGGTGAACACCATATATTTT
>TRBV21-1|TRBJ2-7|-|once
CASSEDRDHEQYF
TGTGCCAGCAGCGAGGACAGGGACCACGAGCAGTACTTC
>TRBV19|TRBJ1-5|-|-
CASSIIYGGNQPQHF
TGTGCCAGTAGTATAATTTACGGAGGCAATCAGCCCCAGCATTTT
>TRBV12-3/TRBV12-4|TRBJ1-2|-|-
CASSLSSGGYTF
TGTGCCAGCAGCCTATCCTCGGGGGGCTACACCTTC
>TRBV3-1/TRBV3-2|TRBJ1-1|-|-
CASSPWGTRMNTEAFF
TGTGCCAGCAGCCCTTGGGGGACACGAATGAACACTGAAGCTTTCTTT
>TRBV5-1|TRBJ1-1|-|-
CASSSDSATEAFF
TGCGCCAGCAGCTCGGACAGTGCCACTGAAGCTTTCTTT
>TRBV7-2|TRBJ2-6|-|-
CASSSGNSGANVLTF
TGTGCCAGCAGCTCCGGGAACTCTGGGGCCAACGTCCTGACTTTC
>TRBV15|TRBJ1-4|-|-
CATSFRRGSIEKLFF
TGTGCCACCAGCTTCCGCAGGGGTTCGATAGAAAAACTGTTTTTT
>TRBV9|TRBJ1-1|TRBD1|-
CASSAPTGGNTEAFF
TGTGCCAGCAGCGCCCCGACAGGGGGCAACACTGAAGCTTTCTTT
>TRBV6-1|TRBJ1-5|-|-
CASSGALAATLYPQHF
TGTGCCAGCAGTGGGGCTTTGGCAGCCACCCTTTACCCCCAGCATTTT
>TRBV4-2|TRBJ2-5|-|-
CASSQGGQVGRGQETQYF
TGTGCCAGCAGCCAAGGAGGCCAGGTTGGGCGGGGCCAAGAGACCCAGTACTTC
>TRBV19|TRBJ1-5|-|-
CASSMGGVGQPQHF
TGTGCCAGTAGTATGGGGGGGGTGGGTCAGCCCCAGCATTTT
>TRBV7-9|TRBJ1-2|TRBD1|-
CASSPETGHYGYTF
TGTGCCAGCAGCCCTGAGACAGGGCACTATGGCTACACCTTC
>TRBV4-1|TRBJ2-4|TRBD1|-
CASSRLPGQALAKNIQYF
TGCGCCAGCAGTCGACTTCCGGGACAGGCCTTAGCCAAAAACATTCAGTACTTC
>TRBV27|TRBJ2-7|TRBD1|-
CASSLGTGYSYEQYF
TGTGCCAGCAGTCTCGGGACAGGTTACTCCTACGAGCAGTACTTC
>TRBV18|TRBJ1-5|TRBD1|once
CASSPRGQGAGQPQHF
TGTGCCAGCTCACCACGGGGACAGGGGGCCGGGCAGCCCCAGCATTTT
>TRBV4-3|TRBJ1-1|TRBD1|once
CASSQFIVGTGGNTEAFF
TGCGCCAGCAGCCAATTTATTGTAGGGACAGGGGGTAACACTGAAGCTTTCTTT
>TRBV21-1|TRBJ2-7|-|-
CASSKGRGMPRHLVGQYF
TGTGCCAGCAGCAAAGGCAGGGGAATGCCCCGGCACCTTGTTGGGCAGTACTTC
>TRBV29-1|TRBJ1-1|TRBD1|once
CSVGQGARVNTEAFF
TGCAGCGTTGGCCAGGGGGCTAGAGTGAACACTGAAGCTTTCTTT
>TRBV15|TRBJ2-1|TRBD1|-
CATSRDRGLAYEQFF
TGTGCCACCAGCAGAGACAGGGGGTTAGCTTATGAGCAGTTCTTC
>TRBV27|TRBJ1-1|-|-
CASSSARVSESSTEAFF
TGTGCCAGCAGTTCCGCCAGGGTTTCCGAATCTAGCACTGAAGCTTTCTTT
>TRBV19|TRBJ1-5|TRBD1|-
CASSIGRTGEGQPQHF
TGTGCCAGTAGTATAGGCCGGACAGGGGAAGGTCAGCCCCAGCATTTT
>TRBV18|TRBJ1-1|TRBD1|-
CASSPLGQGAFENTEAFF
TGTGCCAGCTCACCGCTGGGACAGGGGGCTTTTGAGAACACTGAAGCTTTCTTT
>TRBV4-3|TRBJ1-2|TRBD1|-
CASSRFHSGTGLANYGYTF
TGCGCCAGCAGCCGCTTCCACTCCGGGACAGGGCTAGCTAACTATGGCTACACCTTC
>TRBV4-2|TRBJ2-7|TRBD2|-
CASSQDTSVGNREYF
TGTGCCAGCAGCCAAGATACTAGCGTCGGCAATAGGGAGTACTTC